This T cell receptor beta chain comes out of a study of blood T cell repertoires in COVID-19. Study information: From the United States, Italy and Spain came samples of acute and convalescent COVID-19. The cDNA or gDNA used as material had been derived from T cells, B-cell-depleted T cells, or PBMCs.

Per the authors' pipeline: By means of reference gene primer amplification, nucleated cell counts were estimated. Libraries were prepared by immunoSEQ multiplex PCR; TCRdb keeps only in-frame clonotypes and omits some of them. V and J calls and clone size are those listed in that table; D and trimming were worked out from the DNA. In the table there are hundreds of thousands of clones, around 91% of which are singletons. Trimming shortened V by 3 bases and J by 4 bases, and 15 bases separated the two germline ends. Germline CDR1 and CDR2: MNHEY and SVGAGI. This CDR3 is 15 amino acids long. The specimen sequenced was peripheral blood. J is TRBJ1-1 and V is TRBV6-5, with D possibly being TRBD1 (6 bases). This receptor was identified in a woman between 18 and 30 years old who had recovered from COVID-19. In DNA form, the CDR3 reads TGTGCCAGCAGTTATTCCACAGGGATGGGCACTGAAGCTTTCTTT. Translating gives CASSYSTGMGTEAFF.